A selection of T cell receptor beta chains follows, all from one sample in a study of blood T cell repertoires in COVID-19. Some clones are missing from TCRdb's copy, which holds only in-frame ones; the method was immunoSEQ multiplex PCR. The top ten hold 2.5% to 3% of the sample, which has about 26,000 clones, 92% seen once. The sequencing input was peripheral blood. These TCRs come from a human donor in a cohort sampled during active COVID-19. The CDR3 runs from the conserved cysteine through the conserved F or W. Fields, in order: D gene, clone size, CDR3 length, J gene, V gene, CDR3 protein, CDR3 DNA. A D gene is named only where the DNA matches it firmly. For some rows the clone size is stated as once, few or many, or as a class when expanded; others skip it.

D: TRBD1; size: .; length: 13; J: TRBJ1-2; V: TRBV5-1; CDR3: CASSPGQGNGYTF; DNA: TGCGCCAGCAGCCCGGGACAGGGCAATGGCTACACCTTC
D: TRBD2; size: .; length: 17; J: TRBJ2-1; V: TRBV7-2; CDR3: CASSPGLAGGPQYEQFF; DNA: TGTGCCAGCAGCCCGGGACTAGCGGGGGGGCCGCAATATGAGCAGTTCTTC
D: TRBD2; size: .; length: 14; J: TRBJ2-7; V: TRBV4-1; CDR3: CASSPREGSYEQYF; DNA: TGCGCCAGCAGCCCCCGGGAGGGTTCGTACGAGCAGTACTTC
D: .; size: .; length: 11; J: TRBJ1-6; V: TRBV12-3/TRBV12-4; CDR3: CASSLRGPLHF; DNA: TGTGCCAGCAGTCTCAGAGGCCCCCTCCACTTT
D: .; size: .; length: 14; J: TRBJ1-2; V: TRBV15; CDR3: CATSRGAANYGYTF; DNA: TGTGCCACCAGCAGAGGGGCAGCTAACTATGGCTACACCTTC
D: .; size: medium-sized; length: 14; J: TRBJ2-7; V: TRBV11-2; CDR3: CASSLGVGAYEQYF; DNA: TGTGCCAGCAGCTTAGGGGTAGGGGCCTACGAGCAGTACTTC
D: .; size: .; length: 14; J: TRBJ1-1; V: TRBV11-1; CDR3: CASSLTGVNTEAFF; DNA: TGTGCCAGCAGCTTAACAGGAGTGAACACTGAAGCTTTCTTT
D: .; size: few; length: 15; J: TRBJ1-3; V: TRBV4-2; CDR3: CASSQVTGLGNTIYF; DNA: TGTGCCAGCAGCCAAGTTACAGGGCTTGGTAACACCATATATTTT
D: TRBD1; size: .; length: 17; J: TRBJ2-6; V: TRBV6-1; CDR3: CASSGGTGASGANVLTF; DNA: TGTGCCAGCAGTGGGGGGACAGGGGCCTCTGGGGCCAACGTCCTGACTTTC
D: .; size: .; length: 17; J: TRBJ1-6; V: TRBV3-1/TRBV3-2; CDR3: CASSRGSSDSYNSPLHF; DNA: TGTGCCAGCAGCCGCGGGTCCTCGGACAGCTATAATTCACCCCTCCACTTT
D: TRBD1; size: .; length: 16; J: TRBJ1-5; V: TRBV25-1; CDR3: CASSEGSDRGNQPQHF; DNA: TGTGCCAGCAGTGAAGGTTCGGACAGGGGGAATCAGCCCCAGCATTTT
D: .; size: .; length: 15; J: TRBJ1-3; V: TRBV3-1/TRBV3-2; CDR3: CASSQEQVSGNTIYF; DNA: TGTGCCAGCAGCCAGGAACAGGTCTCTGGAAACACCATATATTTT
D: TRBD1; size: .; length: 15; J: TRBJ1-1; V: TRBV27; CDR3: CASSLSQGAGTEAFF; DNA: TGTGCCAGCAGTTTATCGCAGGGGGCGGGGACTGAAGCTTTCTTT
D: TRBD1; size: .; length: 14; J: TRBJ1-2; V: TRBV28; CDR3: CASSSGTGGYGYTF; DNA: TGTGCCAGCAGTTCCGGGACAGGGGGCTATGGCTACACCTTC
D: .; size: .; length: 18; J: TRBJ2-1; V: TRBV27; CDR3: CASKKIRTWTASYNEQFF; DNA: TGTGCCAGCAAAAAGATCCGAACGTGGACAGCCTCCTACAATGAGCAGTTCTTC
D: .; size: once; length: 16; J: TRBJ1-1; V: TRBV18; CDR3: CASSPLATGENTEAFF; DNA: TGTGCCAGCTCACCATTGGCGACAGGCGAGAACACTGAAGCTTTCTTT
D: TRBD2; size: .; length: 16; J: TRBJ2-1; V: TRBV29-1; CDR3: CSGKTSGGFSYNEQFF; DNA: TGCAGCGGAAAAACTAGCGGGGGGTTCTCCTACAATGAGCAGTTCTTC
D: .; size: .; length: 13; J: TRBJ2-5; V: TRBV2; CDR3: CASRGAVGETQYF; DNA: TGTGCCAGCAGGGGGGCTGTCGGAGAGACCCAGTACTTC
D: TRBD1; size: .; length: 13; J: TRBJ1-2; V: TRBV7-9; CDR3: CASSRDRTYGYTF; DNA: TGTGCCAGCAGCCGGGACAGGACCTATGGCTACACCTTC
D: TRBD1; size: .; length: 13; J: TRBJ2-2; V: TRBV10-3; CDR3: CATGTGSTGELFF; DNA: TGTGCCACGGGGACAGGGAGCACCGGGGAGCTGTTTTTT
D: .; size: once; length: 14; J: TRBJ1-4; V: TRBV28; CDR3: CASSPGGGNEKLFF; DNA: TGTGCCAGCAGCCCCGGGGGAGGGAATGAAAAACTGTTTTTT
D: .; size: .; length: 16; J: TRBJ2-1; V: TRBV3-1/TRBV3-2; CDR3: CASSQVGGLNYNEQFF; DNA: TGTGCCAGCAGCCAAGTCGGCGGACTCAACTACAATGAGCAGTTCTTC